These 11 T cell receptor beta chains came from one sample sequenced in a study of blood T cells in healthy people across ages. It was with a sample-barcoded 5' primer and a J-beta primer mix that a second PCR of roughly 7 to 12 cycles was run. TCRdb passed the 5' RACE reads through MiXCR, listing each CDR3 protein once. The data contain about 1,800,000 distinct CDR3 sequences, roughly 27% of them singletons. The sample was blood. These receptors all come from a woman in her 30s in good health.

This clonotype showed up many times. V usage is TRBV3-1 and J usage is TRBJ2-7; 7 bases line up with TRBD2. Germline V gene data show CDR1 as LGHDT and CDR2 as YNNKEL (reference sequence). V shed 4 bases, J shed 8 bases, and the junction held 8 bases outside the gene matches. The CDR3 extends over 13 amino acids. This chain's CDR3 is CASSLSRGEQQYF. DNA of the CDR3: TGTGCCAGCAGCCTCAGTCGGGGGGAGCAGCAGTACTTC.

This chain joins TRBV15 and TRBJ2-2; D remains ambiguous. Per germline, CDR1 LNHNV and CDR2 YYDKDF (reference sequence). V was trimmed by 0 bases and J by 4 bases, leaving 6 bases between them. The CDR3 is 14 amino acids. The chain's CDR3 is CATSRDPLTGELFF. DNA of the CDR3: TGTGCCACCAGCAGAGATCCCCTCACCGGGGAGCTGTTTTTT.

A few counts support this clonotype. This chain uses TRBV7-9 with TRBJ2-1, with D possibly TRBD2 on 5 matching bases. This CDR3 contains 13 residues. Trimming cost V 8 bases and J 3 bases, with 11 bases left between them. Germline assignment: CDR1 SEHNR and CDR2 FQNEAQ (reference sequence). The CDR3 DNA sequence: TGTGCCAGCCACCGGGATAGCTACAATGAGCAGTTCTTC. It is translated as CASHRDSYNEQFF.

This clonotype has a count of ten or more. CDR3 residues: CASSLRGVNEQFF. CDR3 DNA sequence: TGTGCCAGCAGCCTCCGGGGAGTCAATGAGCAGTTCTTC. The V and J genes are TRBV3-1 and TRBJ2-1, with TRBD2 as a possible D gene (5 bases). This CDR3 has 13 amino acids. Trimming stripped 4 bases from V and 6 bases from J, with 10 bases between. The germline CDR1 and CDR2 sequences are LGHDT and YNNKEL (reference sequence).

In the case of this clonotype: The conserved phenylalanine or tryptophan normally closing the CDR3 is absent here, so this likely arose from a read error. The limits of the CDR3 on the DNA are not certain, so only TCRdb's listed CDR3 is given. The rearrangement links TRBV29-1 to TRBJ2-1; TRBD1, as called in the table, went unchecked against the DNA. Germline CDR1 SQVTM, CDR2 ANQGSEA. Ends included, the CDR3 has 13 residues. CDR3 amino acids: CSATPEVYNERFL.

This clonotype was seen a handful of times. The chain employs TRBV27 and TRBJ2-3; D may match TRBD1 or TRBD2 (5 bases each). Germline V gene sequence: CDR1 MNHEY, CDR2 SMNVEV (reference sequence). The length of the CDR3 is 15 residues. Trimming took 6 bases from V and 1 from J, leaving 14 bases between them. The CDR3: CASSRTRGGTDTQYF. The CDR3 DNA is TGTGCCAGCAGCCGAACTAGAGGGGGCACAGATACGCAGTATTTT.

The chain joins TRBV7-6 to TRBJ2-7; TRBD2 matches 11 bases. Germline values: CDR1 SGHVS, CDR2 FNYEAQ. J was trimmed by 1 base and V by 2 bases; bases with no gene match: 10. This CDR3 comprises 18 residues. The CDR3 loop reads CASSLTALAGEESYEQYF. CDR3 bases: TGTGCCAGCAGCTTAACCGCACTAGCGGGGGAGGAATCCTACGAGCAGTACTTC.

This clonotype was counted between two and nine times. This chain uses TRBV6-6 with TRBJ1-1; perhaps TRBD1 as D (5 bases). The CDR3 runs 13 residues. CDR1 is MNHNY and CDR2 is SVGAGI in the germline V gene (reference sequence). Trimming removed 5 bases at V and 5 bases at J, with 12 bases between. The chain's CDR3 is CASSGGGGTEAFF. CDR3 DNA: TGTGCCAGCAGTGGCGGGGGAGGAACTGAAGCTTTCTTT.

This sequence joins TRBV20-1 and TRBJ1-1; D may be TRBD1 (5 bases). The germline CDR1 and CDR2 sequences are DFQATT and SNEGSKA (reference sequence). V shed 1 base and J shed 6 bases, with 12 bases lying between them. This CDR3 comprises 13 residues. The CDR3 here is CSARVAGIAEAFF. Written as DNA, the CDR3 is TGCAGTGCTAGAGTCGCAGGGATCGCTGAAGCTTTCTTT.

This clonotype was seen a handful of times. The chain employs TRBV27 and TRBJ1-6; no definite D call. The V gene's germline CDR1 is MNHEY and CDR2 SMNVEV (reference sequence). The germline V and J ends were trimmed by 4 bases and 6 bases, with 10 bases remaining between them. CDR3 length: 14 residues. The CDR3 region is CASSWAGSNSPLHF. Written as DNA, the CDR3 is TGTGCCAGCAGTTGGGCGGGGAGTAATTCACCCCTCCACTTT.

This chain uses TRBV12-3 or TRBV12-4 with TRBJ2-7; TRBD1 matches 8 bases. The J segment lost 2 bases and the V segment lost 6 bases, leaving 3 bases of the junction unmatched. The CDR3 runs 13 residues. Here the CDR3 DNA reads TGTGCCAGCAGACAGGGGGGCCCCTACGAGCAGTACTTC. Protein sequence: CASRQGGPYEQYF.